A selection of T cell receptor beta chains follows, all from one sample in a study of OX40 agonist ivuxolimab in advanced cancers. Using immunoSEQ multiplex PCR, the repertoire was profiled, and TCRdb retains in-frame clones only, with some absent. The table records about 58,000 clones, around 83% of them present only once. The input for sequencing was CD4+ or CD8+ T cells sorted from blood, taken in a trial of the OX40 agonist ivuxolimab. These receptors originate from an adult with an advanced solid tumor such as melanoma, head and neck, liver or kidney cancer. Each CDR3 is given with its conserved first and last residue. Fields, in order: D gene, J gene, clone size, V gene, CDR3 DNA, CDR3 protein. The D gene is left open where the match is weak. Clone size is not always given. Where it is, it says once, few, many or a class for expanded clones.

. TRBJ1-5 . TRBV7-2 TGTGCCAGCACCTGGGGGGGGCCGGGTCAGCCCCAGCATTTT CASTWGGPGQPQHF
. TRBJ1-1 . TRBV10-2 TGCGCCAGCAGTAACAGGGAAGGAGACGTGAACACTGAAGCTTTCTTT CASSNREGDVNTEAFF
. TRBJ2-3 . TRBV4-2 TGTGCCAGCAGCCAAGACCGACTCCAATCCGGGAGGCAGTATTTT CASSQDRLQSGRQYF
TRBD1 TRBJ2-3 . TRBV6-1 TGTGCCAGCAGGGCCACAGGGGAAGATACGCAGTATTTT CASRATGEDTQYF
. TRBJ2-1 . TRBV7-8 TGTGCCAGCAGCTTAGAGAGGGTCACCTACTCCAATGAGCAGTTCTTC CASSLERVTYSNEQFF
TRBD2 TRBJ2-3 . TRBV4-3 TGCGCCAGCAGCCAAGGAGCGGGACGTCTCACAGATACGCAGTATTTT CASSQGAGRLTDTQYF
TRBD2 TRBJ2-1 . TRBV6-4 TGTGCCAGCAGTGTGCAAGGGGAGGGCCTTGAGCAGTTCTTC CASSVQGEGLEQFF
TRBD1 TRBJ1-5 . TRBV27 TGTGCCAGCAGTCACCAACTGGCCCGGGACAGGTATCAGCCCCAGCATTTT CASSHQLARDRYQPQHF
. TRBJ2-7 few TRBV27 TGTGCCAGCAGATTGTCCGGGACCCTTTTCTACGAGCAGTACTTC CASRLSGTLFYEQYF
. TRBJ1-1 . TRBV14 TGTGCCAGCAGCCAAGATTGGGTACAGGGAAGAATAGCTGAAGCTTTCTTT CASSQDWVQGRIAEAFF
. TRBJ2-7 . TRBV14 TGTGCCAGCAGCCTAGGGGAGGTGTACGAGCAGTACTTC CASSLGEVYEQYF
. TRBJ1-1 . TRBV20-1 TGCAGTGCTAGCCCCACAGGTGAAGCTTTCTTT CSASPTGEAFF
. TRBJ2-7 . TRBV9 TGTGCCAGCAGCAGTGATGTACGACTAGGGGGCGAGCAGTACTTC CASSSDVRLGGEQYF
. TRBJ2-5 . TRBV6-5 TGTGCCAGCAGCCGCCAGGGAACCCAGTACTTC CASSRQGTQYF
TRBD1 TRBJ2-3 . TRBV11-1 TGTGCCAGCAGCTCACCAGACAGGGGGACAGATACGCAGTATTTT CASSSPDRGTDTQYF
. TRBJ2-1 . TRBV11-3 TGTGCCAGCAGCTTGGGTGTGGGAAAAGAGCAGTTCTTC CASSLGVGKEQFF
TRBD2 TRBJ2-1 . TRBV6-1 TGTGCCAGCAGTGAATGGGCCGGACTAGCGCCGTACAATGAGCAGTTCTTC CASSEWAGLAPYNEQFF
. TRBJ1-4 . TRBV29-1 TGCAGCGTGAACGTTGGGGTGGGTGAAAAACTGTTTTTT CSVNVGVGEKLFF
. TRBJ1-1 . TRBV30 TGTGCCTGGAGACGGACGAACACTGAAGCTTTCTTT CAWRRTNTEAFF
. TRBJ2-7 once TRBV28 TGTGCCCCCAGTTTAGCGGCCCCCGAGGCCTACGAGCAGTACTTC CAPSLAAPEAYEQYF
. TRBJ2-1 few TRBV29-1 TGCAGCGTTTCGGGGGTACCGGGACTGCCCTACAATGAGCAGTTCTTC CSVSGVPGLPYNEQFF
. TRBJ1-2 . TRBV19 TGTGCCAGTAAAATCCCAATCTCTAAATATGGCTACACCTTC CASKIPISKYGYTF
. TRBJ2-1 . TRBV25-1 TGTGCCAGCAGTGAATATAGGAAGGGTACCAATGAGCAGTTCTTC CASSEYRKGTNEQFF
. TRBJ2-1 . TRBV2 TGTGCCAGCAGGGACGACGGAAACAATGAGCAGTTCTTC CASRDDGNNEQFF
. TRBJ1-4 . TRBV4-3 TGCGCCAGCAGCCAATCCGGGACGGGGAATGAAAAACTGTTTTTT CASSQSGTGNEKLFF
TRBD1 TRBJ2-7 . TRBV7-9 TGTGCCAGCAGCCCCCGGACAGGGGGTCTCTACGAGCAGTACTTC CASSPRTGGLYEQYF
. TRBJ2-7 . TRBV18 TGTGCCAGCTCACCGCGCGTGCGGGGATACTCCTACGAGCAGTACTTC CASSPRVRGYSYEQYF
TRBD1 TRBJ1-2 . TRBV6-5 TGTGCCAGCAGGGGGACAGGGGTCTATGGCTACACCTTC CASRGTGVYGYTF
TRBD1 TRBJ1-5 . TRBV30 TGTGCCTGGAGTAAACAGGGGGATCAGCCCCAGCATTTT CAWSKQGDQPQHF
TRBD2 TRBJ2-3 . TRBV11-3 TGTGCCAGCAGCTTAAGCGGGGTCACAGATACGCAGTATTTT CASSLSGVTDTQYF
TRBD1 TRBJ1-6 . TRBV5-1 TGCGCCAGCAGCTGGGGGACAGGCTCCTATAATTCACCCCTCCACTTT CASSWGTGSYNSPLHF
. TRBJ1-5 . TRBV30 TGTGCCTGGAGTGTCTTGAGGGTAGGAGGGGGCAATCAGCCCCAGCATTTT CAWSVLRVGGGNQPQHF
TRBD1 TRBJ1-6 once TRBV6-1 TGTGCCAGCAGTGGGGACAGGGTAGAGGAATCACCCCTCCACTTT CASSGDRVEESPLHF
. TRBJ1-3 . TRBV6-5 TGTGCCAGCAGTTACTCTACAGGGAGCTCTGGAAACACCATATATTTT CASSYSTGSSGNTIYF
TRBD2 TRBJ2-3 . TRBV6-1 TGTGCCAGCAGTGCCCGGACTAGCGGGGGTGATACGCAGTATTTT CASSARTSGGDTQYF
. TRBJ1-1 . TRBV18 TGTGCCAGCTCACCTTCGGAGGGGACTGAAGCTTTCTTT CASSPSEGTEAFF
TRBD2 TRBJ2-1 few TRBV10-3 TGTGCCATCAGTGAGCTAGCGGGGGTGTACAATGAGCAGTTCTTC CAISELAGVYNEQFF
. TRBJ1-4 few TRBV7-2 TGTGCCAGCAGCTTAGCGGGGGCTGGCGAAAAACTGTTTTTT CASSLAGAGEKLFF
. TRBJ2-3 once TRBV14 TGTGCCAGCAGCAACACGACAAGACTCAATACGCAGTATTTT CASSNTTRLNTQYF
. TRBJ1-3 . TRBV6-6 TGTGCCAGCAGTACGACAACTCGAAACACCATATATTTT CASSTTTRNTIYF
. TRBJ1-6 . TRBV27 TGTGCCAGCACTCCCAGGGGAATATGGGATTCACCCCTCCACTTT CASTPRGIWDSPLHF
TRBD1 TRBJ2-3 . TRBV6-1 TGTGCCAGCAGCGGACAGGGGTCCAGGACAGATACGCAGTATTTT CASSGQGSRTDTQYF
. TRBJ2-2 . TRBV15 TGTGCCACCAGCAGGACAGTCGGGGAGCTGTTTTTT CATSRTVGELFF
. TRBJ2-2 . TRBV9 TGTGCCAGCAGCCGCGGAGGGCTTTTCACCGGGGAGCTGTTTTTT CASSRGGLFTGELFF